The clone carrying this T cell receptor beta chain was recorded a few times. The target antigen is unknown. The V end lost 7 bases, the J end lost 8 bases, and 17 bases lay between the germline ends. Germline V gene sequence: CDR1 SQVTM, CDR2 ANQGSEA. The CDR3 length is 12 residues. A previously described protocol, modified, built RNA-based TCR cDNA libraries. Each CDR3 protein is one row after TCRdb ran MiXCR on the 5' RACE reads. This sample yields 300,000 to 400,000 distinct CDR3 sequences, of which roughly 31% are seen a single time; roughly 5.5% belongs to the top ten. The data derive from a study of identical twins' blood T cells. Study-level points and caveats: Abundant TCRbeta CDR3s overlapped more between twins than with unrelated donors. Even for out-of-frame TCRbeta, twins reportedly shared V gene usage much more than unrelated donors. Twin similarity might stem from environmental factors, not only genetics.

The TCR comes from a woman aged 18-55 years in good health. Material: PBMCs. The V and J genes are TRBV29-1 and TRBJ1-2, with unresolved D. CDR3 nucleotide sequence: TGCAGCGCCTCTCTCTCCACGAACGGCTACACCTTC. This codes for CSASLSTNGYTF.